This T cell receptor beta chain was sequenced for a study of CD8 T cells in Susac syndrome. Whole-study results and caveats: The study conceded that its TCR sequencing and HLA analysis involved relatively few individuals.

V lost 6 bases, J lost 1 base, and 15 bases lay in between. Germline V CDR1 and CDR2: SQVTM, ANQGSEA. There are 14 residues in the CDR3. As concerns this clonotype: Its antigen is unidentified.

An input of roughly 0.5 to 1 ug of RNA was subjected to reverse transcription using random hexamers. Each CDR3 protein is one row after TCRdb ran MiXCR on the immunoSEQ multiplex PCR reads. In the table there are 300,000 or so distinct CDR3 sequences, around 90% of which are singletons. CD8+ and CD4+ blood T cells underwent TCR beta sequencing. The receptor was derived from a human donor with multiple sclerosis. Sample: CD4+ T cells from PBMCs. The rearrangement joins TRBV29-1 to TRBJ1-1; no clear D. The chain's CDR3 is CSVSRTVKNTEAFF. Here the CDR3 DNA reads TGCAGCGTCTCTAGGACTGTAAAGAACACTGAAGCTTTCTTT.